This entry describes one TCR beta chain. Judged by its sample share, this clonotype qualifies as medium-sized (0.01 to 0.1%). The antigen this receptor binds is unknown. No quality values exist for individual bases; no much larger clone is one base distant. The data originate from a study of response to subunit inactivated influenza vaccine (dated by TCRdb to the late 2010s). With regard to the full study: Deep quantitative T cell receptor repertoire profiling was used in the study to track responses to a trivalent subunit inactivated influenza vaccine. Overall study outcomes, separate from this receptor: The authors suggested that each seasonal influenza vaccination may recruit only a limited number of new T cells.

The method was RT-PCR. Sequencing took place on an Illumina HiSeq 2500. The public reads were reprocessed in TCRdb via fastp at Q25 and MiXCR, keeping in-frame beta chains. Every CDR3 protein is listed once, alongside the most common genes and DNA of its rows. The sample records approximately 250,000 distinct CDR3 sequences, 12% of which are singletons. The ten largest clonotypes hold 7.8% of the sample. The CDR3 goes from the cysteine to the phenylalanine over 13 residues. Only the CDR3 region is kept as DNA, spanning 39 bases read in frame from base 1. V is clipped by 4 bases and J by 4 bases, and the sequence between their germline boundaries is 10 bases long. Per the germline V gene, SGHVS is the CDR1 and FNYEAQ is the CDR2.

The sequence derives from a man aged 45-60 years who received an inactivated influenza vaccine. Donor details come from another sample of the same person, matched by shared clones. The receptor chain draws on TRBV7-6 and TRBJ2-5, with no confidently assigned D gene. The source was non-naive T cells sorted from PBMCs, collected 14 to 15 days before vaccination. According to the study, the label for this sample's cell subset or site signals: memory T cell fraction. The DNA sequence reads TGTGCCAGCAGCTCCGTACGCGGAGAGACCCAGTACTTC. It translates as CASSSVRGETQYF. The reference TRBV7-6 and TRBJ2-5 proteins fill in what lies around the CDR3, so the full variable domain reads GAGVSQSPRYKVTKRGQDVALRCDPISGHVSLYWYRQALGQGPEFLTYFNYEAQQDKSGLPNDRFSAERPEGSISTLTIQRTEQRDSAMYRCASSSVRGETQYFGPGTRLLVL.